Listed below are T cell receptor beta chains from one sample, sequenced in a study of OX40 agonist ivuxolimab in advanced cancers. Some clones are missing from TCRdb's copy, which holds only in-frame ones; the method was immunoSEQ multiplex PCR. Of tens of thousands of clones in the sample, about 85% were seen once. Sequencing used CD4+ or CD8+ T cells sorted from blood, obtained in a trial of the OX40 agonist ivuxolimab. These receptors were collected from an adult with an advanced solid tumor such as melanoma, head and neck, liver or kidney cancer. Each CDR3 is given with its conserved first and last residue. The D gene is left open where the match is weak. Clone size is shown for a subset of rows, as once, few, many or a class of expanded clone.

V gene: TRBV7-2
D gene: NA
clone size: NA
CDR3 length: 14
J gene: TRBJ2-3
CDR3 protein: CASSFRIGTDTQYF
CDR3 DNA: TGTGCCAGCAGCTTCCGGATCGGCACAGATACGCAGTATTTT

V gene: TRBV29-1
D gene: NA
clone size: NA
CDR3 length: 12
J gene: TRBJ1-2
CDR3 protein: CSVENMGYGYTF
CDR3 DNA: TGCAGCGTTGAAAACATGGGCTATGGCTACACCTTC

V gene: TRBV19
D gene: NA
clone size: NA
CDR3 length: 12
J gene: TRBJ1-2
CDR3 protein: CASTLEGYGYTF
CDR3 DNA: TGTGCCAGTACGCTAGAAGGGTACGGCTACACCTTC

V gene: TRBV30
D gene: TRBD1
clone size: NA
CDR3 length: 13
J gene: TRBJ2-7
CDR3 protein: CAWSVDRATEQYF
CDR3 DNA: TGTGCCTGGAGTGTCGACAGGGCAACCGAGCAGTACTTC

V gene: TRBV28
D gene: NA
clone size: NA
CDR3 length: 11
J gene: TRBJ2-3
CDR3 protein: CASSLTDTQYF
CDR3 DNA: TGTGCCAGCAGTTTAACAGATACGCAGTATTTT

V gene: TRBV23-1
D gene: NA
clone size: NA
CDR3 length: 16
J gene: TRBJ2-7
CDR3 protein: CASSPEKIGWVYEQYF
CDR3 DNA: TGCGCCAGCAGTCCCGAAAAGATCGGCTGGGTTTACGAGCAGTACTTC

V gene: TRBV19
D gene: NA
clone size: NA
CDR3 length: 15
J gene: TRBJ1-2
CDR3 protein: CASSTNRDGNYGYTF
CDR3 DNA: TGTGCCAGTAGTACGAACCGGGACGGAAACTATGGCTACACCTTC

V gene: TRBV29-1
D gene: NA
clone size: NA
CDR3 length: 14
J gene: TRBJ2-5
CDR3 protein: CSALEPPHRETQYF
CDR3 DNA: TGCAGCGCCCTAGAACCCCCACACCGGGAGACCCAGTACTTC

V gene: TRBV7-2
D gene: NA
clone size: NA
CDR3 length: 14
J gene: TRBJ2-2
CDR3 protein: CASSPGSLSGELFF
CDR3 DNA: TGTGCCAGCAGCCCTGGGTCACTTTCCGGGGAGCTGTTTTTT

V gene: TRBV18
D gene: NA
clone size: NA
CDR3 length: 14
J gene: TRBJ2-7
CDR3 protein: CASSGSGTENEQYF
CDR3 DNA: TGTGCCAGCTCAGGCTCCGGGACGGAGAATGAGCAGTACTTC

V gene: TRBV27
D gene: TRBD1
clone size: NA
CDR3 length: 13
J gene: TRBJ2-1
CDR3 protein: CASRMTGANEQFF
CDR3 DNA: TGTGCCAGCAGAATGACAGGGGCAAATGAGCAGTTCTTC

V gene: TRBV5-5
D gene: NA
clone size: NA
CDR3 length: 12
J gene: TRBJ1-6
CDR3 protein: CASSLQDSPLHF
CDR3 DNA: TGTGCCAGCAGCTTGCAGGATTCACCCCTCCACTTT

V gene: TRBV2
D gene: NA
clone size: NA
CDR3 length: 13
J gene: TRBJ2-4
CDR3 protein: CASSEQGQNIQYF
CDR3 DNA: TGTGCCAGCAGTGAGCAGGGACAAAACATTCAGTACTTC

V gene: TRBV18
D gene: NA
clone size: NA
CDR3 length: 19
J gene: TRBJ1-2
CDR3 protein: CASSQNYPDSAGEDYGYTF
CDR3 DNA: TGTGCCAGCTCACAGAACTACCCCGACAGCGCCGGGGAAGACTATGGCTACACCTTC

V gene: TRBV6-6
D gene: TRBD1
clone size: NA
CDR3 length: 14
J gene: TRBJ1-4
CDR3 protein: CASSSGQGNEKLFF
CDR3 DNA: TGTGCCAGCAGTTCGGGACAGGGGAATGAAAAACTGTTTTTT

V gene: TRBV7-3
D gene: TRBD2
clone size: NA
CDR3 length: 13
J gene: TRBJ2-5
CDR3 protein: CASSFQGGQTQYF
CDR3 DNA: TGTGCCAGCAGCTTCCAGGGAGGGCAGACCCAGTACTTC

V gene: TRBV7-3
D gene: NA
clone size: NA
CDR3 length: 14
J gene: TRBJ2-1
CDR3 protein: CASSLTQGGNEQFF
CDR3 DNA: TGTGCCAGCAGCTTAACCCAGGGGGGCAATGAGCAGTTCTTC

V gene: TRBV2
D gene: NA
clone size: NA
CDR3 length: 15
J gene: TRBJ2-7
CDR3 protein: CASSEQATIAYEQYF
CDR3 DNA: TGTGCCAGCAGTGAACAGGCGACTATAGCCTACGAGCAGTACTTC

V gene: TRBV30
D gene: NA
clone size: few
CDR3 length: 11
J gene: TRBJ1-1
CDR3 protein: CAWSIDTEAFF
CDR3 DNA: TGTGCCTGGAGTATAGACACTGAAGCTTTCTTT

V gene: TRBV7-3
D gene: NA
clone size: NA
CDR3 length: 13
J gene: TRBJ2-2
CDR3 protein: CASSLISTGELFF
CDR3 DNA: TGTGCCAGCAGCTTAATAAGCACCGGGGAGCTGTTTTTT

V gene: TRBV19
D gene: NA
clone size: NA
CDR3 length: 13
J gene: TRBJ2-5
CDR3 protein: CASSGGRGETQYF
CDR3 DNA: TGTGCCAGTAGTGGCGGCAGGGGTGAGACCCAGTACTTC

V gene: TRBV6-5
D gene: TRBD1
clone size: NA
CDR3 length: 15
J gene: TRBJ2-5
CDR3 protein: CASRPTDRGQETQYF
CDR3 DNA: TGTGCCAGCAGGCCAACTGACAGGGGGCAAGAGACCCAGTACTTC

V gene: TRBV6-1
D gene: NA
clone size: NA
CDR3 length: 16
J gene: TRBJ2-1
CDR3 protein: CASSEGGGVKRVEQFF
CDR3 DNA: TGTGCCAGCAGTGAAGGGGGCGGGGTAAAGCGGGTTGAGCAGTTCTTC

V gene: TRBV1
D gene: NA
clone size: NA
CDR3 length: 18
J gene: TRBJ1-6
CDR3 protein: CTSNLRDRGISYNSPLHF
CDR3 DNA: TGCACCAGCAACCTACGGGACAGGGGAATCTCCTATAATTCACCCCTCCACTTT

V gene: TRBV28
D gene: TRBD1
clone size: NA
CDR3 length: 20
J gene: TRBJ1-5
CDR3 protein: CASSSRMGQGESLVGQPQHF
CDR3 DNA: TGTGCCAGCAGTTCGCGGATGGGACAGGGGGAGAGTCTTGTTGGACAGCCCCAGCATTTT

V gene: TRBV7-9
D gene: TRBD1
clone size: NA
CDR3 length: 15
J gene: TRBJ1-5
CDR3 protein: CASSLAAGGHQPQHF
CDR3 DNA: TGTGCCAGCAGCTTAGCCGCAGGGGGCCATCAGCCCCAGCATTTT

V gene: TRBV9
D gene: TRBD2
clone size: NA
CDR3 length: 12
J gene: TRBJ2-1
CDR3 protein: CASNGGYGEQFF
CDR3 DNA: TGTGCCAGCAACGGGGGGTACGGTGAGCAGTTCTTC

V gene: TRBV7-9
D gene: NA
clone size: NA
CDR3 length: 16
J gene: TRBJ2-1
CDR3 protein: CASSPPRHQPDNEQFF
CDR3 DNA: TGTGCCAGCAGCCCCCCTAGGCATCAGCCCGACAATGAGCAGTTCTTC

V gene: TRBV4-1
D gene: NA
clone size: few
CDR3 length: 16
J gene: TRBJ1-3
CDR3 protein: CASSQVGLRTGNTIYF
CDR3 DNA: TGCGCCAGCAGCCAAGTGGGGTTGAGAACTGGAAACACCATATATTTT

V gene: TRBV2
D gene: NA
clone size: NA
CDR3 length: 15
J gene: TRBJ1-5
CDR3 protein: CASSDQGRPGQPQHF
CDR3 DNA: TGTGCCAGCAGCGATCAAGGACGGCCTGGCCAGCCCCAGCATTTT

V gene: TRBV19
D gene: NA
clone size: NA
CDR3 length: 15
J gene: TRBJ2-2
CDR3 protein: CASSPGTTNTGELFF
CDR3 DNA: TGTGCCAGTAGTCCGGGGACAACGAACACCGGGGAGCTGTTTTTT

V gene: TRBV28
D gene: NA
clone size: NA
CDR3 length: 15
J gene: TRBJ1-2
CDR3 protein: CASNPPGRMNYGYTF
CDR3 DNA: TGTGCCAGCAATCCTCCGGGACGGATGAACTATGGCTACACCTTC

V gene: TRBV4-2
D gene: NA
clone size: NA
CDR3 length: 12
J gene: TRBJ2-5
CDR3 protein: CASSQGVGGQYF
CDR3 DNA: TGTGCCAGCAGCCAAGGAGTGGGGGGCCAGTACTTC

V gene: TRBV7-2
D gene: TRBD1
clone size: few
CDR3 length: 16
J gene: TRBJ1-5
CDR3 protein: CASSMRTGEGNQPQHF
CDR3 DNA: TGTGCCAGCAGCATGAGGACAGGGGAAGGCAATCAGCCCCAGCATTTT

V gene: TRBV5-1
D gene: NA
clone size: NA
CDR3 length: 17
J gene: TRBJ2-6
CDR3 protein: CASSARPQGLRANVLTF
CDR3 DNA: TGCGCCAGCAGCGCCCGACCCCAGGGGCTGAGGGCCAACGTCCTGACTTTC

V gene: TRBV7-9
D gene: NA
clone size: NA
CDR3 length: 14
J gene: TRBJ1-4
CDR3 protein: CASSFRTEREKLFF
CDR3 DNA: TGTGCCAGCAGCTTCAGGACAGAACGGGAAAAACTGTTTTTT

V gene: TRBV7-2
D gene: NA
clone size: NA
CDR3 length: 12
J gene: TRBJ2-3
CDR3 protein: CASSLRTDTQYF
CDR3 DNA: TGTGCCAGCAGCTTAAGGACAGATACGCAGTATTTT

V gene: TRBV5-4
D gene: TRBD1
clone size: NA
CDR3 length: 17
J gene: TRBJ2-5
CDR3 protein: CASSLDSGTGGRETQYF
CDR3 DNA: TGTGCCAGCAGCTTGGACTCCGGGACAGGGGGCCGAGAGACCCAGTACTTC

V gene: TRBV11-1
D gene: NA
clone size: once
CDR3 length: 13
J gene: TRBJ1-1
CDR3 protein: CASSVNGEGVAFF
CDR3 DNA: TGTGCCAGCAGTGTTAATGGTGAGGGAGTTGCTTTCTTT

V gene: TRBV19
D gene: TRBD1
clone size: NA
CDR3 length: 13
J gene: TRBJ1-4
CDR3 protein: CASCRDRGEKLFF
CDR3 DNA: TGTGCCAGTTGCCGGGACAGGGGTGAAAAACTGTTTTTT

V gene: TRBV5-1
D gene: NA
clone size: NA
CDR3 length: 14
J gene: TRBJ1-1
CDR3 protein: CASSRGQLNTEAFF
CDR3 DNA: TGCGCCAGCAGCCGAGGACAGTTGAACACTGAAGCTTTCTTT

V gene: TRBV7-9
D gene: NA
clone size: NA
CDR3 length: 13
J gene: TRBJ2-5
CDR3 protein: CASSLEGGETQYF
CDR3 DNA: TGTGCCAGCAGCTTAGAGGGTGGAGAGACCCAGTACTTC

V gene: TRBV18
D gene: TRBD1
clone size: few
CDR3 length: 14
J gene: TRBJ2-7
CDR3 protein: CASSPGQGSYEQYF
CDR3 DNA: TGTGCCAGCTCACCGGGACAGGGGAGTTACGAGCAGTACTTC

V gene: TRBV6-5
D gene: NA
clone size: NA
CDR3 length: 15
J gene: TRBJ1-3
CDR3 protein: CASSLRDNSGNTIYF
CDR3 DNA: TGTGCCAGCAGTCTCAGGGACAACTCTGGAAACACCATATATTTT

V gene: TRBV6-6
D gene: TRBD1
clone size: NA
CDR3 length: 16
J gene: TRBJ1-1
CDR3 protein: CASTPHRGFLNTEAFF
CDR3 DNA: TGTGCCAGCACCCCCCACAGGGGCTTTCTGAACACTGAAGCTTTCTTT

V gene: TRBV10-1
D gene: NA
clone size: NA
CDR3 length: 12
J gene: TRBJ1-5
CDR3 protein: CASSDSDQPQHF
CDR3 DNA: TGCGCCAGCAGTGACTCGGATCAGCCCCAGCATTTT

V gene: TRBV10-1
D gene: NA
clone size: few
CDR3 length: 14
J gene: TRBJ1-2
CDR3 protein: CASNNFPALDGYTF
CDR3 DNA: TGCGCCAGCAATAACTTTCCGGCATTGGATGGCTACACCTTC

V gene: TRBV7-2
D gene: TRBD1
clone size: NA
CDR3 length: 15
J gene: TRBJ2-5
CDR3 protein: CASSLDNRGQETQYF
CDR3 DNA: TGTGCCAGCAGCTTAGATAACAGGGGGCAGGAGACCCAGTACTTC

V gene: TRBV19
D gene: NA
clone size: NA
CDR3 length: 14
J gene: TRBJ1-1
CDR3 protein: CASSTSGVRGEAFF
CDR3 DNA: TGTGCCAGTAGTACCTCCGGGGTGAGGGGGGAAGCTTTCTTT

V gene: TRBV27
D gene: NA
clone size: NA
CDR3 length: 15
J gene: TRBJ1-2
CDR3 protein: CASSFEAGTIYGYTF
CDR3 DNA: TGTGCCAGCAGTTTTGAGGCAGGGACTATCTATGGCTACACCTTC

V gene: TRBV7-9
D gene: NA
clone size: NA
CDR3 length: 15
J gene: TRBJ1-2
CDR3 protein: CASSLVVPGRYGYTF
CDR3 DNA: TGTGCCAGCAGCTTAGTGGTCCCAGGGCGGTATGGCTACACCTTC

V gene: TRBV9
D gene: NA
clone size: NA
CDR3 length: 16
J gene: TRBJ2-5
CDR3 protein: CASSVAPGLSKETQYF
CDR3 DNA: TGTGCCAGCAGCGTAGCTCCGGGACTTTCAAAAGAGACCCAGTACTTC